The entry that follows covers one TCR beta chain sequence. The CDR3 is 16 residues long. V gave up 7 bases and J gave up 0 bases, with 17 bases separating them. The germline gives CDR1 LNHDA, CDR2 SQIVND (reference sequence). The data stem from a study of beta chain features in type 1 diabetes. Every isolated RNA sample was fully reverse transcribed, so sequencing captured expressed TCRB transcripts. The protocol was immunoSEQ multiplex PCR, while the TCRdb copy is restricted to in-frame clones and leaves out a portion. The sample contains 330,000 or so clones, roughly a fifth of which appear only once.

The chain joins TRBV19 to TRBJ2-3; D ambiguous. This TCR was sampled from a woman between 18 and 29 years old in good health. Sequenced: naive CD4+ T cells from blood. CDR3 sequence: CASTWRGGLSTDTQYF. The CDR3 DNA follows: TGTGCCAGTACCTGGAGAGGCGGCCTTAGCACAGATACGCAGTATTTT.